The entry below gives a single T cell receptor beta chain sequence along with its context. The entry originates in a study of blood T cell repertoires in COVID-19. At the level of the study: The analysed material was cDNA or gDNA that came from T cells, B-cell-depleted T cells, or PBMCs.

In the study's own analysis: Amplification of reference gene primers was used by the study to estimate nucleated cell counts. Only in-frame clones appear in the TCRdb table, and some are missing; sequencing was by immunoSEQ multiplex PCR. The DNA was the basis for D and trimming; V, J and clone size are from that table. Here the sample spans roughly 50,000 clones, around 85% being singletons. J gave up 3 bases and V 1 base, and 6 bases lay outside the gene matches. Germline V gene data show CDR1 as LNHDA and CDR2 as SQIVND (reference sequence). This CDR3 region has 17 residues. Material: peripheral blood. This receptor was obtained from a man between 60 and 75 years old with acute or convalescent COVID-19. The rearrangement links TRBV19 to TRBJ2-1; 10 nucleotides line up with TRBD2. CDR3 DNA sequence: TGTGCCAGTAGTATAGGCGGTAGGACTAGCGGCTACAATGAGCAGTTCTTC. Its translation is CASSIGGRTSGYNEQFF.